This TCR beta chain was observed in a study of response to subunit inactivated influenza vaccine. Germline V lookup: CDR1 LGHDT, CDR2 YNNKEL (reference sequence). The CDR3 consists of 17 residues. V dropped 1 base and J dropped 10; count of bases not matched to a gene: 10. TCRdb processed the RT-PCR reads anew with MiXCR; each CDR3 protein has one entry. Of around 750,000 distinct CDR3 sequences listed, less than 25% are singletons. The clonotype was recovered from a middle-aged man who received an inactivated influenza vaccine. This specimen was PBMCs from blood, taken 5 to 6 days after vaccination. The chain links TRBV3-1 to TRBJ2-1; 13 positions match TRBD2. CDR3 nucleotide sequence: TGTGCCAGCAGCCAAGGAGTACTAGCGGGAGGGGAAGAGGAGCAGTTCTTC. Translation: CASSQGVLAGGEEEQFF.